This is a list of T cell receptor beta chains from one sample in a study of OX40 agonist ivuxolimab in advanced cancers. Clones were read by immunoSEQ multiplex PCR, and TCRdb kept only the in-frame ones, dropping some. Of tens of thousands of clones listed, approximately 86% were seen once; the top ten hold approximately 1.1%. The starting material was CD4+ or CD8+ T cells sorted from blood, obtained in a trial of the OX40 agonist ivuxolimab. The origin of the receptors is an adult with an advanced solid tumor such as melanoma, head and neck, liver or kidney cancer. The CDR3 runs from the conserved cysteine through the conserved F or W. D genes are given only for firm matches. Some rows have no size entry. The others give once, few or many, or a class for an expanded clone.

v_call	j_call	d_call	clone_size	cdr3_aa	cdr3_nt
TRBV29-1	TRBJ1-1	NA	NA	CSVEVELRVEAFF	TGCAGCGTTGAAGTCGAACTTAGGGTAGAAGCTTTCTTT
TRBV4-1	TRBJ2-1	TRBD2	NA	CASSHVTGTNNEQFF	TGCGCCAGCAGCCATGTGACCGGGACTAACAATGAGCAGTTCTTC
TRBV7-2	TRBJ1-1	TRBD1	NA	CASSQDRGGTAFF	TGTGCCAGCAGCCAGGACAGGGGTGGGACAGCTTTCTTT
TRBV5-1	TRBJ2-5	TRBD1	NA	CASALSGTGGETQYF	TGCGCCAGCGCCCTATCCGGGACAGGGGGAGAGACCCAGTACTTC
TRBV5-1	TRBJ2-3	TRBD1	NA	CASSLGGRTDTQYF	TGCGCCAGCAGCTTAGGGGGCCGAACAGATACGCAGTATTTT
TRBV27	TRBJ1-2	TRBD1	NA	CASSASGTGGYTF	TGTGCCAGCAGTGCCTCCGGGACAGGGGGCTACACCTTC
TRBV4-1	TRBJ1-2	NA	few	CASSHLIEHGYTF	TGCGCCAGCAGCCACCTAATAGAGCATGGCTACACCTTC
TRBV7-2	TRBJ1-2	NA	once	CASSSEWGNGGYTF	TGTGCCAGCAGCTCTGAATGGGGGAATGGCGGCTACACCTTC
TRBV6-5	TRBJ2-7	NA	NA	CASSFHDRYEQYF	TGTGCCAGCAGTTTCCACGACAGATACGAGCAGTACTTC
TRBV4-1	TRBJ2-7	TRBD2	NA	CASSQDRGGAGGHEQYF	TGCGCCAGCAGCCAAGATCGGGGAGGGGCCGGCGGGCACGAGCAGTACTTC